The clone carrying this T cell receptor (beta chain) was detected a few times. Its target is not known. Unique molecular identifiers were included in an RNA-based 3' RACE TCR library. TCRdb itself ran the 3' RACE reads through MiXCR, one entry per CDR3 protein. The profile covers around 47,000 distinct CDR3 sequences, with roughly 4.5% appearing a single time and 0.6% to 0.85% taken by the ten largest. This sample's treatment: PENTA 11 planned treatment interruption arm or continuous ART arm. At least 24 weeks of at least three-drug ART, in children 2 to 15 years. From thawed PBMCs, naive CD4+ CD45RA+ CD45RO- T cells were sorted. These data belong to a study of HIV-infected children after antiretroviral therapy interruption. As for the study in general: Weeks 0, 48 and 150 were sampled under continuous treatment. Study-wide points: By the end of treatment interruption, naive CD4+ clonality (Gini) increased.

Looked up from germline, CDR1 is MNHEY and CDR2 is SMNVEV (reference sequence). This CDR3 contains 13 residues. Unmatched junction bases numbered 1, after V lost 3 bases and J lost 2 bases. The chain has TRBV27 and TRBJ2-7; 7 nucleotides line up with TRBD1. This receptor was taken from a pool of human donors with HIV. The specimen was CD45RA+ CD4+ T cells from PBMCs, pooled from several time points, collected from a donor given antiretroviral therapy, either interrupted or continuous. Described subset: naive CD4+ CD45RA+ CD45RO- T cells. The CDR3: CASSFGQAYEQYF. In nucleotides, the CDR3 is TGTGCCAGCAGTTTCGGACAGGCCTACGAGCAGTACTTC.